The clone carrying this T cell receptor beta chain occurred many times. Patients were excluded if they had other autoimmune diseases or uncontrolled infections, and likewise if pregnancy or lactation applied. CDR1 and CDR2 from the germline V gene are MNHEY and SMNVEV (reference sequence). The J segment lost 5 bases and the V segment lost 2 bases, leaving 4 bases of the junction unmatched. CDR3 length equals 15 residues. RNA transcripts were the source from which TCR beta CDR3 regions were amplified. An opening RT-PCR round employed HTBI primers and preceded a second-round multiplex PCR. TCRdb re-analysed the multiplex PCR reads in MiXCR, keeping a single row per CDR3 protein. The table lists under 350,000 distinct CDR3 sequences, roughly a sixth of them singletons. This record belongs to a study of Graves' ophthalmopathy and Graves' hyperthyroidism.

This TCR came from an adult man with Graves' ophthalmopathy. Sequencing input: peripheral blood. J is TRBJ2-4 and V is TRBV27; 9 nucleotides line up with TRBD1. CDR3 sequence: CASSLLGTGQNIQYF. Here the CDR3 DNA reads TGTGCCAGCAGTTTACTCGGGACAGGGCAAAACATTCAGTACTTC.